A single sample gave rise to the 5 T cell receptor beta chains below, sequenced in a study of T cell responses to AZD1222 COVID-19 vaccine. Profiled with immunoSEQ multiplex PCR; TCRdb holds only in-frame clones, not every one. Seen here are 95,000 to 100,000 clones, roughly 84% observed once, and the top ten hold 16%. The sequencing used peripheral blood, collected on day 0 of AZD1222 vaccination. The source of these receptors is an adult in good health.

This clone appeared once. The CDR3 spells CATLLGTVPHEQYF. The CDR3 DNA sequence: TGTGCCACCCTTCTAGGGACAGTCCCCCACGAGCAGTACTTC. The chain is built from TRBV24-1 and TRBJ2-7, with 7 bases that match TRBD1. Germline V gives CDR1 KGHDR, CDR2 SFDVKD. V lost 9 bases and J lost 5; bases outside the gene matches: 12. The CDR3 covers 14 residues.

CDR3 coding DNA: TGTGCCAGCAGCTTAGACTCCGGGGGTGAGCAGTACTTC. Its protein product is CASSLDSGGEQYF. The chain employs TRBV7-6 and TRBJ2-7; possibly TRBD2 for D (6 bases). There are 13 residues in the CDR3. V dropped 1 base and J dropped 7 bases, with 11 bases sitting between them. The V gene's germline CDR1 is SGHVS and CDR2 FNYEAQ.

The chain carries TRBV19 and TRBJ2-7; D might be TRBD1 or TRBD2, each matching 5 bases. CDR1 is LNHDA, CDR2 SQIVND, per germline (reference sequence). Trimming removed 6 bases from V and 0 bases from J, with 9 bases in between. The CDR3 consists of 13 residues. In DNA form, the CDR3 reads TGTGCCAGTAGCCGGGACGGCTCCTACGAGCAGTACTTC. This sequence encodes CASSRDGSYEQYF. Full variable domain (remainder filled in from reference TRBV19 and TRBJ2-7): DGGITQSPKYLFRKEGQNVTLSCEQNLNHDAMYWYRQDPGQGLRLIYYSQIVNDFQKGDIAEGYSVSREKKESFPLTVTSAQKNPTAFYLCASSRDGSYEQYFGPGTRLTVT.

This clone was detected only a few times. The J gene is TRBJ2-2, the V gene TRBV5-4; no clear D. With 3 bases removed from V and 0 bases from J, the gap between germline ends came to 21 bases. Germline lookup yields CDR1 SGHNT and CDR2 YYREEE (reference sequence). The CDR3 loop spans 19 amino acids. The CDR3 DNA sequence: TGTGCCAGCAGCTACGGTTTCGGATTACCACGAACGAACACCGGGGAGCTGTTTTTT. Translated: CASSYGFGLPRTNTGELFF.

The gene calls are TRBV4-1 and TRBJ2-3; D may correspond to TRBD1 or TRBD2 (6 bases each). Germline V gene lookup returns CDR1 MGHRA and CDR2 YSYEKL. V was clipped by 1 base and J by 0 bases, with 20 bases between them. There are 19 residues in the CDR3. In DNA form, the CDR3 reads TGCGCCAGCAGCCAAGGGTCCGGGGGCGCGTCGGTTAGCACAGATACGCAGTATTTT. Translated: CASSQGSGGASVSTDTQYF.